This T cell receptor beta chain appears in the sequencing data of a study of cytomegalovirus exposure and HLA in healthy donors (dated by TCRdb to about 2017). Looking at the study overall: According to an earlier analysis of a few hundred of the donors, 200 million or so T cells yielded 100 million or so unique TCR beta sequences and around 280 Gb of sequence data. Besides the first cohort of hundreds of subjects, a separate validation cohort made up of 120 or so different subjects was used. Across around 400 genotyped donors of the cohort, an average of approximately 240,000 unique TCR beta nucleotide sequences per donor were sequenced, and 15% to 20% of those sequences were non-productive. Class I and class II HLA loci were covered by the typing at four-digit resolution. High-throughput TCR immunosequencing, statistical association of individual TCRs with disease status, and machine learning were combined to predict cytomegalovirus infection status. In the later analysis, no new phenotypic data were used to find candidate immune exposures; instead, reliance was placed on TCR beta sequences and their occurrence across donors. The study was designed to test whether signatures of past pathogen exposure could be identified by cataloging public T cell receptors. Roughly five DR-DQ haplotypes were handled as single units for association and clustering, since linkage in the cohort was strong. To study patterns of TCR occurrence, a later analysis re-analyzed previously published TCR beta repertoires from 600 to 750 donors and added high-resolution HLA genotyping. All discovery cohort repertoires had been generated using a single sequencing platform. A later genetic analysis took genome-wide SNP genotypes for about three fifths of the 666 donors and used that subset as a discovery cohort. The number of donors typed differed by locus, with about 629-630 for A, B, C, DRB1 and DQB1, more than 500 for DQA1, over 600 for DPA1, and under 490 for DPB1. Approximately 300 gigabases of sequencing data and 70 million to 100 million unique TCR sequences were included in an early release covering about 700 HLA-typed donors. An earlier analysis of approximately 500 of the donors applied high-throughput TCR beta sequencing to assess whether each TCR beta V gene segment acted as functional or pseudogenic. The study profiled the T cell repertoires of hundreds of subjects by immunosequencing and related them to cytomegalovirus serostatus. Alongside the repertoire data, information on donor age, sex, ethnicity and CMV serostatus was compiled. Of the roughly 400 genotyped donors, approximately 80% fell in the genetic ancestry cluster associated with self-reported Caucasian donors. What the study reported, not specific to this receptor: Three of the identified cytomegalovirus-associated TCR beta chains were confirmed in vitro to be specific for cytomegalovirus antigens. While some public TCRs were present in many individuals, most TCR sequences turned up only very rarely across donors. Because the 87-base-pair reads could not distinguish some IMGT-functional V segments, including TRBV6-2 and TRBV6-3, those segments were excluded. According to a later analysis, most CMV-associated TCR beta chains appeared to be HLA-restricted, and the HLA associations seemed to be driven largely by CMV exposure. When HLA alleles, especially DR and DQ, strongly co-occurred, TCR associations were difficult to assign to individual alleles. The only immune exposure information available for the cohort was CMV serostatus. It was suggested by the authors that the approach could potentially be generalized to other disease states and immunological phenotypes. A further reported finding was that TCR beta sequences accurately predicted the HLA-A and HLA-B alleles for most subjects in the first cohort. Correlated functional status among segregating V segments might reflect linkage disequilibrium, but an unknown experimental factor could not be ruled out. The presence/absence analyses assumed that sequencing depth was roughly uniform across donors, and that assumption may not be true. A later analysis found that HLA-associated TCR beta chains were more clonally expanded and had lower generation probabilities than equally common non-associated chains. The study listed 150 to 200 TCR beta chains as associated with cytomegalovirus. V-gene and J-gene trimming of TCR beta chains was associated with a missense DCLRE1C variant in a later genetic analysis, and the association was replicated in an independent cohort. The cohort was sequenced for TCR beta chains only, and without alpha or paired-chain data the features that could be detected were limited. In both the original and validation cohorts, the classifier was reported to diagnose cytomegalovirus status with high specificity and sensitivity. An earlier analysis of 450 to 750 of the donors showed that most TCR beta V segments appeared in productive rearrangements either about 87% or about 30% of the time, which broadly matched IMGT annotations. A later analysis associated 16,951 TCR beta sequences with specific HLA alleles at a false discovery rate of 0.05. Compared with the approximately 710-donor mean, donors in an Asian-associated ancestry cluster had fewer N-insertions in productive TCRs, according to a later genetic analysis. The sequencing pipeline was judged likely to have produced a cluster of highly shared sequence variants as a technical artifact. In a later analysis, TCR association rates were found to vary across HLA loci, with the most associated TCRs seen for DRB1 alleles and the fewest for HLA-C alleles. Several of the top co-occurrence clusters appeared to be linked to parvovirus B19, influenza, CMV and Epstein-Barr virus, according to a later analysis. Because counts were too low, seventeen rarely observed V segments, including chromosome 9 orphons, were left out of the earlier analysis of several hundred of the donors. Because HLA typing was unavailable for some donors at each locus, only the typed subset was used in association tests.

The library was made by the immunoSEQ multiplex PCR assay. The multiplex PCR relied on a mix of 60 forward primers for TCR Vbeta segments and 13 reverse primers for TCR Jbeta segments. Amplification of the CDR3 region of rearranged TCR beta genes was performed with a multiplex PCR assay on genomic DNA. On the Illumina HiSeq System, the amplified TCR beta libraries were sequenced as 87-base-pair reads. On the study's bioinformatics: A later analysis counted 75 million to 100 million unique TCR beta chains across the 666 repertoires, and 10 million to 12 million of these chains were shared by at least two donors. A nearest-neighbor algorithm error-corrected the raw reads and collapsed the reads into unique sequences, merging closely related sequences to remove PCR and sequencing errors. CDR3 sequences were aligned to IMGT reference sequences to assign V, D and J gene segments. Each retained sequence needed at least a six-nucleotide match to both a V gene segment and a J gene segment. Rearrangements were called productive when the CDR3 lacked stop codons and stayed in frame with V and J; all others were non-productive. CDR3 was defined according to IMGT convention as the region running from the second conserved V-encoded cysteine to the conserved J-encoded phenylalanine. The earlier analysis of fewer than 750 of the donors excluded sequences that lacked an unambiguous match to a single V gene segment. In an earlier analysis of several hundred of the donors, V segments were called functional above 56.7% productive rearrangements and were called segregating when the between-donor standard deviation exceeded 5%. A statistical classification framework was built to diagnose cytomegalovirus status from the catalog of TCR beta chain sequences. In a later analysis, TCR nucleotide sequences were compared against IMGT/GENE-DB human TR gene sequences so that V and J genes could be assigned. In a later analysis, CDR3 sequences and most-parsimonious VDJ recombination scenarios were assigned using the TCRdist pipeline. In a later analysis, each TCR beta chain was defined by its CDR3 amino acid sequence together with its V-gene family, and reads without a unique V-gene family were excluded. In a later analysis, 450 to 600 highly shared, low-generation-probability nucleotide sequences were removed to address suspected cross-contamination and a sequencing artifact. In a later analysis, a clonal expansion index for each public chain was calculated from normalized within-repertoire ranks of inferred template counts. In a later analysis, generation probabilities were computed using a VDJ recombination model fitted to out-of-frame rearrangements, and the results were checked against IGoR. In a later analysis, hypergeometric tests were used to score TCR-TCR, TCR-HLA and TCR-CMV co-occurrence, with a repertoire-size bias correction applied to TCR pairs. False discovery rates were estimated in a later analysis by permuting HLA or CMV assignments 20 times. A later analysis grouped co-occurring TCRs with DBSCAN, adding TCRdist sequence similarity when clustering within HLA-allele-positive subsets. Repertoires with fewer than 30,000 or more than 120,000 public chains were left out of co-occurrence clustering, as were several repertoires with anomalous nucleotide sharing. In its TCRdb copy, this immuneACCESS table keeps in-frame sequences only and misses some clones. Where compared with another copy, unresolved V genes explain less than half of these, and the others have no known cause. V, J and clone size were drawn from that table, and D and trimming were deduced from the DNA. The sample's table covers about 55,000 clones. Roughly 8.8% of the sample is taken by the ten largest.

The cohort consisted of fewer than 700 healthy bone marrow donors. At the time of sampling, every cohort member was nominally healthy, though immune exposures that went unrecorded were likely present. The donor tested CMV seropositive, placing the donor among the roughly 300 seropositive members of the cohort. Each donor provided a peripheral blood sample, and peripheral blood mononuclear cells were used for TCR beta sequencing. The Qiagen DNeasy Blood Extraction Kit was used to extract genomic DNA from the blood cell samples. Note on this clone: Its target antigen remains unknown.

Based on the germline V gene, the CDR1 and CDR2 sequences are LGHNA and YNFKEQ. Trimming costs V 2 bases and J 3 bases, and their ends lie 23 bases apart. The CDR3 runs 19 residues from the cysteine to the phenylalanine. CDR3 DNA is the only sequence kept; it has 57 bases, read in frame from the first base. This clonotype was sampled from a man aged 45 to 65 in good health and CMV-seropositive. The chain is encoded by TRBV4-2 joined to TRBJ1-5; TRBD1 is a weak D gene call, 5 bases matching. The sequenced material came from PBMCs. The CDR3 protein: CASSQSEGAGSPLNQPQHF. The DNA sequence is given as TGTGCCAGCAGCCAATCCGAAGGGGCAGGGTCCCCCCTCAATCAGCCCCAGCATTTT.